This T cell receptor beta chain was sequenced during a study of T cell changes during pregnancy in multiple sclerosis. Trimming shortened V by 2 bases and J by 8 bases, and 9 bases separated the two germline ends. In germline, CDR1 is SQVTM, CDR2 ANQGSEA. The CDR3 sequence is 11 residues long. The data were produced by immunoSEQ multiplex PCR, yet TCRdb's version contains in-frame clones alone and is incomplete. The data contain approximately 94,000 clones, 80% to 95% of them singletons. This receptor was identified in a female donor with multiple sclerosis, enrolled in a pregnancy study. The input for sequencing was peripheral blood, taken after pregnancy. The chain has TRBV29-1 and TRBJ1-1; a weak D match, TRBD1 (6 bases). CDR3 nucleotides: TGCAGCGTTGAAACAGGGAACGAAGCTTTCTTT. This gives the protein CSVETGNEAFF.